This is a list of T cell receptor beta chains from one sample in a study of CD8 T cells in Susac syndrome. TCRdb independently ran MiXCR on the immunoSEQ multiplex PCR reads; one entry per CDR3 protein. The table records under 250,000 distinct CDR3 sequences, just over 90% of them present only once. Sequencing input: CD4+ T cells from PBMCs. The receptors originated from a human donor with multiple sclerosis. CDR3s include the opening cysteine and the closing phenylalanine or tryptophan. D genes are given only for firm matches. Expanded clones are given a class, and other clones once, few, many or no size at all.

abundance: -
j_gene: TRBJ1-4
v_gene: TRBV5-1
len: 16
d_gene: -
CDR3nt: TGCGCCAGCAGCCCGACCGACAGTCAAACTAATGAAAAACTGTTTTTT
CDR3aa: CASSPTDSQTNEKLFF

abundance: -
j_gene: TRBJ2-6
v_gene: TRBV19
len: 15
d_gene: -
CDR3nt: TGTGCCAGTAGTACTCAGGGATCTGGGGCCAACGTCCTGACTTTC
CDR3aa: CASSTQGSGANVLTF

abundance: -
j_gene: TRBJ1-4
v_gene: TRBV7-2
len: 14
d_gene: -
CDR3nt: TGTGCCAGCAGCTTAAGGGCCACTGGGGAAAAACTGTTTTTT
CDR3aa: CASSLRATGEKLFF

abundance: -
j_gene: TRBJ1-2
v_gene: TRBV2
len: 14
d_gene: -
CDR3nt: TGTGCCAGCAGCGTATCTCAGGGGACCTATGGCTACACCTTC
CDR3aa: CASSVSQGTYGYTF

abundance: -
j_gene: TRBJ2-7
v_gene: TRBV15
len: 15
d_gene: -
CDR3nt: TGTGCCACCAGCAGAGATGGGGCATCACCCTACGAGCAGTACTTC
CDR3aa: CATSRDGASPYEQYF

abundance: -
j_gene: TRBJ1-1
v_gene: TRBV9
len: 13
d_gene: -
CDR3nt: TGTGCCAGCAGCGTAACGGGGGACTCTGAAGCTTTCTTT
CDR3aa: CASSVTGDSEAFF

abundance: -
j_gene: TRBJ2-6
v_gene: TRBV30
len: 14
d_gene: TRBD1
CDR3nt: TGTGCCTGGAGTAGGGGGCTCGGGGCCAACGTCCTGACTTTC
CDR3aa: CAWSRGLGANVLTF

abundance: -
j_gene: TRBJ1-2
v_gene: TRBV4-2
len: 15
d_gene: TRBD1
CDR3nt: TGTGCCAGCAGCCAAGTGGGACAGGGGCTATTCGGCTACACCTTC
CDR3aa: CASSQVGQGLFGYTF

abundance: -
j_gene: TRBJ1-1
v_gene: TRBV4-1
len: 23
d_gene: TRBD1
CDR3nt: TGCGCCAGCAGCCTGAGCCGACATCTAGTAACATTGTGGGGACAGGGGGAAGGCACTGAAGCTTTCTTT
CDR3aa: CASSLSRHLVTLWGQGEGTEAFF

abundance: -
j_gene: TRBJ2-7
v_gene: TRBV7-2
len: 15
d_gene: -
CDR3nt: TGTGCCAGCAGCTTAGATCCAGGAGCCTCCTACGAGCAGTACTTC
CDR3aa: CASSLDPGASYEQYF

abundance: -
j_gene: TRBJ1-2
v_gene: TRBV27
len: 16
d_gene: TRBD1
CDR3nt: TGTGCCAGCAGTTATGCCGGGACAGGGGGCGACTATGGCTACACCTTC
CDR3aa: CASSYAGTGGDYGYTF

abundance: -
j_gene: TRBJ2-2
v_gene: TRBV5-4
len: 17
d_gene: TRBD2
CDR3nt: TGTGCCAGCAGCCCGGAACTAGCGGGGGTAGGCACCGGGGAGCTGTTTTTT
CDR3aa: CASSPELAGVGTGELFF

abundance: -
j_gene: TRBJ2-7
v_gene: TRBV4-1
len: 15
d_gene: TRBD2
CDR3nt: TGCGCCAGCAGCCAATTCTCCCCTTTAGCGGGAGGAATTTACTTC
CDR3aa: CASSQFSPLAGGIYF

abundance: -
j_gene: TRBJ2-1
v_gene: TRBV27
len: 16
d_gene: TRBD2
CDR3nt: TGTGCCAGCAGTTTAGATCCTAGCGGGTCTTACAATGAGCAGTTCTTC
CDR3aa: CASSLDPSGSYNEQFF

abundance: -
j_gene: TRBJ2-7
v_gene: TRBV4-1
len: 18
d_gene: TRBD1
CDR3nt: TGCGCCAGCAGCCAAAACCCCGTCGGGACAGGGGCCCCCTACGAGCAGTACTTC
CDR3aa: CASSQNPVGTGAPYEQYF

abundance: once
j_gene: TRBJ1-5
v_gene: TRBV18
len: 13
d_gene: -
CDR3nt: TGTGCCAGCTCACCAGGTGGTCGGAATCCCCAGCATTTT
CDR3aa: CASSPGGRNPQHF

abundance: -
j_gene: TRBJ2-2
v_gene: TRBV13
len: 15
d_gene: -
CDR3nt: TGTGCCAGCAGCAAATGGGGGCTCAACACCGGGGAGCTGTTTTTT
CDR3aa: CASSKWGLNTGELFF

abundance: -
j_gene: TRBJ2-1
v_gene: TRBV9
len: 14
d_gene: -
CDR3nt: TGTGCCAGCAGCCCCAGGGTGGCAAACAATGAGCAGTTCTTC
CDR3aa: CASSPRVANNEQFF

abundance: once
j_gene: TRBJ1-1
v_gene: TRBV19
len: 14
d_gene: -
CDR3nt: TGTGCCAGTATGGGGCAACTACCCAGGACTGAAGCTTTCTTT
CDR3aa: CASMGQLPRTEAFF

abundance: -
j_gene: TRBJ2-7
v_gene: TRBV14
len: 14
d_gene: -
CDR3nt: TGTGCCAGCAGCCGGCAGGGGCTGGCCTACGAGCAGTACTTC
CDR3aa: CASSRQGLAYEQYF

abundance: -
j_gene: TRBJ2-1
v_gene: TRBV27
len: 14
d_gene: -
CDR3nt: TGTGCCAGCAAGCGAGACGAGTCCTACAATGAGCAGTTCTTC
CDR3aa: CASKRDESYNEQFF

abundance: -
j_gene: TRBJ1-3
v_gene: TRBV2
len: 15
d_gene: TRBD1
CDR3nt: TGTGCCAGAAGACAGGGCGTAGACTCTGGAAACACCATATATTTT
CDR3aa: CARRQGVDSGNTIYF

abundance: -
j_gene: TRBJ1-2
v_gene: TRBV7-2
len: 14
d_gene: TRBD1
CDR3nt: TGTGCCAGCAGTTCCTTGGGACAGGTCTATGGCTACACCTTC
CDR3aa: CASSSLGQVYGYTF

abundance: -
j_gene: TRBJ2-5
v_gene: TRBV7-2
len: 12
d_gene: -
CDR3nt: TGTGCCAGCAGCTTTGAACGAGAGACCCAGTACTTC
CDR3aa: CASSFERETQYF

abundance: once
j_gene: TRBJ2-1
v_gene: TRBV19
len: 14
d_gene: -
CDR3nt: TGTGCCAGTAGTATAGGGACCAACCGGGGTGAGCAGTTCTTC
CDR3aa: CASSIGTNRGEQFF

abundance: -
j_gene: TRBJ1-4
v_gene: TRBV20-1
len: 11
d_gene: -
CDR3nt: TGCAGTGCTAGAGTGTTGGAAAAACTGTTTTTT
CDR3aa: CSARVLEKLFF

abundance: -
j_gene: TRBJ1-1
v_gene: TRBV7-3
len: 13
d_gene: -
CDR3nt: TGTGCCAGCAGCCAGGGGTTTGGCACTGAAGCTTTCTTT
CDR3aa: CASSQGFGTEAFF

abundance: -
j_gene: TRBJ2-3
v_gene: TRBV3-1
len: 15
d_gene: TRBD2
CDR3nt: TGTGCCAGCAGCCAAGGTAGCGGGGGGGCTGATACGCAGTATTTT
CDR3aa: CASSQGSGGADTQYF

abundance: -
j_gene: TRBJ1-5
v_gene: TRBV6-5
len: 13
d_gene: -
CDR3nt: TGTGCCAGCAGTTTCCGGGGTGGTCAGCCCCAGCATTTT
CDR3aa: CASSFRGGQPQHF

abundance: -
j_gene: TRBJ2-1
v_gene: TRBV12-5
len: 12
d_gene: -
CDR3nt: TGTGCTAGTGGTTTGGTCCGGACGGAGCAGTTCTTC
CDR3aa: CASGLVRTEQFF

abundance: -
j_gene: TRBJ2-5
v_gene: TRBV5-1
len: 16
d_gene: TRBD1
CDR3nt: TGCGCCAGCAAGCTCAACAACAGGGGGCTTGGGGAGACCCAGTACTTC
CDR3aa: CASKLNNRGLGETQYF

abundance: -
j_gene: TRBJ2-4
v_gene: TRBV12-3/TRBV12-4
len: 14
d_gene: TRBD1
CDR3nt: TGTGCCAGCACGACAGGGGGTACGGAGAACATTCAGTACTTC
CDR3aa: CASTTGGTENIQYF

abundance: -
j_gene: TRBJ1-1
v_gene: TRBV10-1
len: 15
d_gene: TRBD1
CDR3nt: TGCGCCAGCAGTGCAGCAGGGGGCGGGATGACTGAAGCTTTCTTT
CDR3aa: CASSAAGGGMTEAFF

abundance: -
j_gene: TRBJ2-1
v_gene: TRBV7-2
len: 15
d_gene: TRBD2
CDR3nt: TGTGCCAGCAGCATCATGGCTAGCGGGAGTTATGAGCAGTTCTTC
CDR3aa: CASSIMASGSYEQFF

abundance: -
j_gene: TRBJ2-5
v_gene: TRBV4-1
len: 14
d_gene: TRBD1
CDR3nt: TGCGCCAGCGGAAAGACAGGGGTACAAGAGACCCAGTACTTC
CDR3aa: CASGKTGVQETQYF

abundance: -
j_gene: TRBJ2-7
v_gene: TRBV2
len: 14
d_gene: -
CDR3nt: TGTGCCAGCACTCCCGACCGGGACACGTACGAGCAGTACTTC
CDR3aa: CASTPDRDTYEQYF

abundance: -
j_gene: TRBJ2-6
v_gene: TRBV27
len: 16
d_gene: TRBD1
CDR3nt: TGTGCCAGCAGCCGCGACAGGGGCTCTGGGGCCAACGTCCTGACTTTC
CDR3aa: CASSRDRGSGANVLTF

abundance: -
j_gene: TRBJ2-1
v_gene: TRBV9
len: 14
d_gene: TRBD1
CDR3nt: TGTGCCAGCAGCGCGGGACAGGGGAACAATGAGCAGTTCTTC
CDR3aa: CASSAGQGNNEQFF

abundance: -
j_gene: TRBJ1-5
v_gene: TRBV5-1
len: 15
d_gene: -
CDR3nt: TGCGCCAGCAGCGCGTATGGAGATAGCAATCAGCCCCAGCATTTT
CDR3aa: CASSAYGDSNQPQHF

abundance: -
j_gene: TRBJ2-5
v_gene: TRBV6-1
len: 15
d_gene: -
CDR3nt: TGTGCCAGCAGTGAATTTCTTCTTCCTGGGGAGACCCAGTACTTC
CDR3aa: CASSEFLLPGETQYF

abundance: -
j_gene: TRBJ1-6
v_gene: TRBV6-5
len: 15
d_gene: TRBD1
CDR3nt: TGTGCCAGCAGTTACTCAGGGACAGGGGGTTCACCCCTCCACTTT
CDR3aa: CASSYSGTGGSPLHF

abundance: -
j_gene: TRBJ1-2
v_gene: TRBV5-6
len: 15
d_gene: TRBD1
CDR3nt: TGTGCCAGCAGCGCGACAGGGGAGTGGACCTATGGCTACACCTTC
CDR3aa: CASSATGEWTYGYTF

abundance: -
j_gene: TRBJ2-1
v_gene: TRBV15
len: 14
d_gene: TRBD2
CDR3nt: TGTGCCACCAGCAAAACTAGCGGCTCCAATGAGCAGTTCTTC
CDR3aa: CATSKTSGSNEQFF

abundance: -
j_gene: TRBJ1-5
v_gene: TRBV12-3/TRBV12-4
len: 16
d_gene: -
CDR3nt: TGTGCCAGCAGCCCATTTGGGCAGGGCGGGAGTCAGCCCCAGCATTTT
CDR3aa: CASSPFGQGGSQPQHF

abundance: -
j_gene: TRBJ2-3
v_gene: TRBV5-1
len: 15
d_gene: -
CDR3nt: TGCGCCAGCAGCCTGACTAGACTATACACAGATACGCAGTATTTT
CDR3aa: CASSLTRLYTDTQYF

abundance: -
j_gene: TRBJ2-5
v_gene: TRBV7-9
len: 15
d_gene: -
CDR3nt: TGTGCCAGCAGCCGAGCCCCTGGGGGACAAGAGACCCAGTACTTC
CDR3aa: CASSRAPGGQETQYF

abundance: -
j_gene: TRBJ2-3
v_gene: TRBV6-5
len: 15
d_gene: -
CDR3nt: TGTGCCAGCAGTTACTCTCAGGGTAGCACAGATACGCAGTATTTT
CDR3aa: CASSYSQGSTDTQYF

abundance: once
j_gene: TRBJ1-1
v_gene: TRBV5-1
len: 15
d_gene: TRBD1
CDR3nt: TGCGCCAGCAGCTTGGGGACAGGGCCGGACACTGAAGCTTTCTTT
CDR3aa: CASSLGTGPDTEAFF

abundance: once
j_gene: TRBJ2-7
v_gene: TRBV6-1
len: 14
d_gene: TRBD2
CDR3nt: TGTGCCACGAGAACTAGCGGGGGTTCCCTCGAGCAGTACTTC
CDR3aa: CATRTSGGSLEQYF

abundance: -
j_gene: TRBJ1-2
v_gene: TRBV5-4
len: 14
d_gene: TRBD1
CDR3nt: TGTGCCAGCAGATCGGACAGGGGAAACTATGGCTACACCTTC
CDR3aa: CASRSDRGNYGYTF

abundance: -
j_gene: TRBJ2-5
v_gene: TRBV19
len: 15
d_gene: TRBD1
CDR3nt: TGTGCCAGTAGTATAAGGACAGGGACGATAGAGACCCAGTACTTC
CDR3aa: CASSIRTGTIETQYF

abundance: once
j_gene: TRBJ2-5
v_gene: TRBV6-1
len: 14
d_gene: TRBD1
CDR3nt: TGTGCCAACAGTGGACAGGGATCTAGTGAGACCCAGTACTTC
CDR3aa: CANSGQGSSETQYF

abundance: -
j_gene: TRBJ1-2
v_gene: TRBV5-1
len: 14
d_gene: TRBD1
CDR3nt: TGCGCCAGCAGCGACAGGGGCGGGGACTATGGCTACACCTTC
CDR3aa: CASSDRGGDYGYTF